This TCR beta chain was documented in a study of blood T cell repertoires in COVID-19. Across the whole study: Samples came from the United States, Italy and Spain, spanning acute and convalescent COVID-19. The analysed material was cDNA or gDNA that came from T cells, B-cell-depleted T cells, or PBMCs.

Measured with immunoSEQ multiplex PCR; TCRdb has only the in-frame clones, and not every one. The sample lists around 40,000 clones; 80% to 90% were seen once. CDR3 length: 13 residues. V lost 7 bases and J lost 0, with 8 bases in between. Per germline, CDR1 SNHLY and CDR2 FYNNEI. Patients of the Seattle cohort, enrolled during active infection, were followed longitudinally. The TCR comes from a man in his forties with COVID-19, enrolled during active disease. The sequencing sample was made of peripheral blood. V is TRBV2 and J is TRBJ2-3; no clear D. The CDR3 nucleotides read TGTGCCAGCAACTCCGTTAGCACAGATACGCAGTATTTT. Its protein is CASNSVSTDTQYF.